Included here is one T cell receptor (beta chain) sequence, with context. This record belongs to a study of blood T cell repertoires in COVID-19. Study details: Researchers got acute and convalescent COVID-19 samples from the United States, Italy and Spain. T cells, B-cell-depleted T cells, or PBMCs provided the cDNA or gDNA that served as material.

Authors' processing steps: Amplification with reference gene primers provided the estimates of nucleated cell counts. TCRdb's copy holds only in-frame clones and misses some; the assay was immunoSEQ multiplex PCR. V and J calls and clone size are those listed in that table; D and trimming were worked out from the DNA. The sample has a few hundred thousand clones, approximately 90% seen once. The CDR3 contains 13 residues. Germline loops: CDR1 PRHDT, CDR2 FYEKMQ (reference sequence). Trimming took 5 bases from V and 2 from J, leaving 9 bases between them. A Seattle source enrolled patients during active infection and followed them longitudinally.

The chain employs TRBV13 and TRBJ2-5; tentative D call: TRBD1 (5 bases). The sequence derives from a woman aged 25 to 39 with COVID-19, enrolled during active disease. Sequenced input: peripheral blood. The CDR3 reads CASSARQQETQYF. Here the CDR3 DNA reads TGTGCCAGCAGCGCCCGACAGCAAGAGACCCAGTACTTC.